Sequencing of this T cell receptor (beta chain) was carried out in a study of blood T cell repertoires in COVID-19 (TCRdb year 2020). Notes on the research overall: Collaborator samples came from the United States, Italy and Spain and covered acute and convalescent phases of COVID-19. The material from the prospective study consisted of cDNA or gDNA derived from T cells, B-cell-depleted T cells, or PBMCs. Deeply sampled blood TCRbeta repertoires from subjects exposed to, actively infected with, or recovered from COVID-19 were included in the dataset. The repertoires were made available in a free public database intended to serve as a resource for research on the immune response to SARS-CoV-2. Samples were obtained from the ongoing ImmuneRACE study (first 160 participants) and from 1,254 subjects provided by 6 global collaborators. Sample metadata almost always included a de-identified subject ID, COVID-19 status, age in years and sex. HLA class I and class II types, where available, came from metadata supplied by the sample provider rather than from assay-based typing.

Germline trimming: 0 bases from V, 4 bases from J; junction bases outside gene matches: 13. Including cysteine and phenylalanine, the CDR3 has 19 amino acids. The sequence is cut down to CDR3 DNA, 57 bases in frame from base 1. The germline V gene specifies SGHDN as CDR1 and FVKESK as CDR2. Of note for this clone: It has no known antigen specificity. Base quality data are lacking; no much larger clone is found one base away.

TCRbeta CDR3 regions were amplified from genomic DNA using the immunoSEQ Assay, a bias-controlled multiplex PCR. The original methods were these. The number of nucleated cells in each sample was estimated from the amplification of reference gene primers within the assay. Sequence reads were collapsed and filtered to measure the absolute abundance of every unique TCRbeta CDR3 rearrangement. Productive Simpson clonality was computed per sample as the square root of Simpson's diversity index over productive rearrangements. The table was pulled from immuneACCESS by TCRdb, which kept in-frame rearrangements only. Such tables lose some clones; where checked, under half of the loss comes from unresolved V genes, and the rest has no known cause. Clonal size and the V and J genes are those of that table, whereas D and trimming came from the DNA. Within this sample are 300,000 to 450,000 clones, with 85% to 90% of them counted one time only. The top ten constitute 0.9% to 1.1% of the sample.

General findings and caveats noted by the study authors: How much clinical and demographic metadata was included differed by source and by participant, and the metadata was provided uncurated.

Participants in the prospective study were aged roughly 18 to 89 years, lived in about two dozen United States geographic areas, and enrolled through a virtual design. To assign participants to cohorts, the prospective study relied on clinical history that participants themselves reported in a screening survey and a study questionnaire. ImmuneRACE Cohort 3 recovered participants were defined by two consecutive negative NP/OP PCR tests, healthcare professional clearance, or symptom resolution. Mobile phlebotomists in the prospective study collected whole blood, serum and a nasopharyngeal or oropharyngeal swab from every participant. Prospective study participants could optionally give additional blood draws and questionnaires over a 2-month period. Blood samples from the prospective study were shipped frozen or at room temperature prior to DNA extraction.

The sequenced sample consisted of PBMCs or T cells enriched from blood (not recorded which). This clonotype was sampled from a man aged 18 to 29 who had recovered from COVID-19. The chain is encoded by TRBV14 joined to TRBJ1-2, with 11 bases matching TRBD1. The CDR3 loop reads CASSQDTRTGGPFGYGYTF. The DNA sequence is given as TGTGCCAGCAGCCAAGATACCCGGACAGGGGGCCCATTCGGCTATGGCTACACCTTC.